The TCR beta chain described here comes from a study of blood T cell repertoires in COVID-19 (dated by TCRdb to the early 2020s). About the study as a whole: Collaborator samples came from the United States, Italy and Spain and covered acute and convalescent phases of COVID-19. The prospective study material was composed of cDNA or gDNA derived from T cells, B-cell-depleted T cells, or PBMCs. The dataset comprised deeply sampled blood TCRbeta repertoires from subjects exposed to, actively infected with, or recovered from COVID-19. The repertoires were released in a freely available public database meant as a resource for research on the immune response to SARS-CoV-2. Samples came from the ongoing ImmuneRACE study (first 160 participants) plus 1,254 subjects from 6 global collaborators. Nearly every sample came with metadata listing a de-identified subject ID, COVID-19 status, age in years and sex. Where available, HLA class I and class II types were obtained from metadata supplied by the sample provider rather than from assay-based typing.

TCRbeta CDR3 regions were amplified from genomic DNA using the immunoSEQ Assay, a bias-controlled multiplex PCR. Regarding the original processing steps: Within the assay, amplification of reference gene primers was used to estimate how many nucleated cells each sample contained. Sequence reads were collapsed and filtered to measure the absolute abundance of every unique TCRbeta CDR3 rearrangement. For each sample, productive Simpson clonality was calculated by taking the square root of Simpson's diversity index across productive rearrangements. TCRdb stores this immuneACCESS table with in-frame sequences only. Part of the clones is absent; in the studies checked, under half of the shortfall reflects unresolved V genes, and no reason is known for the rest. The V and J calls and clone size were taken over from that table, and D and trimming were inferred from the DNA. Here the sample has fewer than 350,000 clones; 75% to 95% occur a single time. Together, the top ten hold 2.5% to 3% of the sample.

Participants in the prospective study were enrolled through a virtual design, were aged 18 to 89 years, and lived in 24 United States geographic areas. To assign participants to cohorts, the prospective study relied on clinical history that participants themselves reported in a screening survey and a study questionnaire. A participant counted as exposed if, within 2 weeks of entering the study, that participant had been in contact with someone who had a PCR-confirmed or clinician-diagnosed COVID-19 case. In the prospective study, mobile phlebotomists collected whole blood, serum and a nasopharyngeal or oropharyngeal swab from each participant. Participants in the prospective study had the option to provide additional blood draws and questionnaires over a 2-month period. Prospective study blood samples were shipped either frozen or at room temperature before DNA extraction. V lost 5 bases and J lost 8 bases, and the count of bases not matched to a germline gene is 14. Looking up the germline V gene (reference sequence) yields CDR1 PRHDT and CDR2 FYEKMQ. The CDR3 holds 16 amino acids from the cysteine to the phenylalanine. Here the CDR3 DNA is all that survives: 48 bases in frame from base 1.

This clone has just one count. Its binding antigen is unknown. Base qualities are not recorded, but no much larger clone differs from it by a single base. What the authors observed across the whole study: How much clinical and demographic metadata was included differed by source and by participant, and the metadata was provided uncurated.

The sequenced material came from PBMCs or T cells enriched from blood (not recorded which). Here the chain combines TRBV13 and TRBJ2-1, and 8 bases in between align with TRBD2. The TCR sequence derives from a man between 40 and 49 years old who had been exposed to COVID-19. The bases are TGTGCCAGCAGCCCGGTAGTTGGACTAGCTCAGTATGAGCAGTTCTTC. Translated, this is CASSPVVGLAQYEQFF.